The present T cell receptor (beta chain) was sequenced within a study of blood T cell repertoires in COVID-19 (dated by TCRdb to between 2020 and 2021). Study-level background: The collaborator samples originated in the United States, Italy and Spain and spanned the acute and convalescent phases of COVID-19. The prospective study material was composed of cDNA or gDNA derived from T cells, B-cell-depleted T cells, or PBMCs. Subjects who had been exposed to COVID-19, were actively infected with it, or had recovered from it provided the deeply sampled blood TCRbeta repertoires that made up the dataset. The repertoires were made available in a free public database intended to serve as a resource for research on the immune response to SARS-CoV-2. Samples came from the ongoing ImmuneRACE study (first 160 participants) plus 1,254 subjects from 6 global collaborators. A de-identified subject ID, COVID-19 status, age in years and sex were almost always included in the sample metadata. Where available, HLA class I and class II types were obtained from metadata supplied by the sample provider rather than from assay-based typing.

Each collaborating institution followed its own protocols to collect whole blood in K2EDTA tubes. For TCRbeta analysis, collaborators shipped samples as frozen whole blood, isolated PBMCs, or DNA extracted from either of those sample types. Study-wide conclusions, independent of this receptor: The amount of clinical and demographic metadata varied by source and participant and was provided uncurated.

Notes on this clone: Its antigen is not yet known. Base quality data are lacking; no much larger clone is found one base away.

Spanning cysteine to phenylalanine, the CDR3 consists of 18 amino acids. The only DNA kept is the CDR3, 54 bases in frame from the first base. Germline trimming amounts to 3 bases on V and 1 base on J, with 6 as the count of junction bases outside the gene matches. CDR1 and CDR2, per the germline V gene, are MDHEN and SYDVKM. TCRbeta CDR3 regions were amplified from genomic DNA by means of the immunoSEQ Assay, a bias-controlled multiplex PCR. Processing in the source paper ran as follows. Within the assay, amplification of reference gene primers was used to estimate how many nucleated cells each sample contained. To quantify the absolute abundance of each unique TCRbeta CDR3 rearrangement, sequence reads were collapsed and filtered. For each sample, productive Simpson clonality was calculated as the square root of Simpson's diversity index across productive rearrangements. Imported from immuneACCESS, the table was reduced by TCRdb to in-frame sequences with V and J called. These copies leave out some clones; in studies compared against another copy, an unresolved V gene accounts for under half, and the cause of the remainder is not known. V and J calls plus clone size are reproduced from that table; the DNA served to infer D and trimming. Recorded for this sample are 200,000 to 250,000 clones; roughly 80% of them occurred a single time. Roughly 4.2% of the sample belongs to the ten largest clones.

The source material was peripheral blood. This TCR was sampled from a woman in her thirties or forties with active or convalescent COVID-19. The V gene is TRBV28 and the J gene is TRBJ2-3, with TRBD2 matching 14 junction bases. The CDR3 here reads CASSFYPGLAGGTDTQYF. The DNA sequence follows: TGTGCCAGCAGTTTCTACCCGGGACTAGCGGGGGGCACAGATACGCAGTATTTT.